What follows describes a single TCR beta chain. The antigen it binds to is not known. No quality values exist for individual bases; no much larger clone is one base distant. This sample's time point label indicates: pre-treatment sample, taken before nivolumab and TIL therapy. A phase I trial run at two centers enrolled adults with stage 4 NSCLC between late 2017 and January 2020. The samples were drawn from an open-label, single-arm phase I trial testing tumor-infiltrating lymphocyte therapy combined with nivolumab in advanced non-small cell lung cancer. Blood mononuclear cells were isolated from EDTA tubes by Ficoll gradient and were snap-frozen as pellets, and DNA was extracted with a Qiagen mini-prep kit. The data stem from a study of TIL therapy for anti-PD-1-resistant metastatic lung cancer (dated by TCRdb to the early 2020s). Concerning the study at large: Tumors were harvested prior to any PD-1/PD-L1 blockade, after which nivolumab was administered to patients, and lymphodepletion, expanded TIL infusion and IL-2 were given to patients who progressed. Across the cohort, whole-exome sequencing showed a median non-synonymous tumor mutation burden of 1.5 mutations per megabase. T cell receptor beta sequencing of tumor and peripheral blood served to follow clonotypes across the tumor, the expanded TIL product, and serial blood samples. The cohort was composed predominantly of lung adenocarcinoma, with a few EGFR-mutant and two ALK-rearranged tumors included, and half of patients were identified as current or former smokers. A median age of 54 years (range about 38-75) and a median tumor PD-L1 proportion score of 6% were recorded among enrolled patients. The paper as a whole reports these results and caveats: Because the cohort was highly selected, with more treatment-naive, never-smoker and oncogene-addicted patients than is typical, generalizability is limited. The baseline peripheral repertoire was partially replaced by infused TIL clonotypes, which then decayed over months, and persistence showed no apparent association with response. The study protocol defined all tumor marker inferences as exploratory.

TCR beta CDR3 regions were amplified from genomic DNA with the immunoSEQ v3 hsTCRB kit using bias-controlled multiplex PCR. TCR libraries were sequenced on an Illumina NextSeq 500 to some 1.8 million read pairs for survey level or about 5-6 million for deep level. The published analysis was carried out like this. The immunoSEQ Analyzer software assigned V, D and J genes, filtered out non-productive sequences, and reported clonality. Repertoires were compared by productive Simpson clonality and by the Morisita overlap index of productive TRB rearrangements between infused TIL and blood. The absolute count of a clonotype in blood was estimated by multiplying the lymphocyte count by the CD3+ fraction and by the productive frequency of the clone. The clones in this table, taken by TCRdb from immuneACCESS, are in-frame only. Not every clone is retained; where verified, under half of the shortfall comes from an unresolved V gene, and the cause of the rest is unknown. D and trimming were read from the DNA, whereas the V and J calls and clone size are those reported in that table. The table for this sample lists approximately 53,000 clones; less than 80% of them were counted only once. The top ten clones comprise roughly 5% of the sample.

This receptor was taken from a woman aged 30 to 85 with non-small cell lung cancer. This material consisted of blood, taken at baseline.

This receptor carries the CDR3 CASSLIQGAYNEQFF. The base sequence is TGTGCCAGCAGCTTAATACAGGGGGCCTACAATGAGCAGTTCTTC. The receptor chain draws on TRBV11-2 and TRBJ2-1; 8 bases in the junction line up with TRBD1. CDR1 and CDR2 are drawn from the germline V gene: SGHAT, FQNNGV. Trimming accounts for 2 bases at V and 2 bases at J, while the number of junction bases matched to no gene is 2. There are 15 amino acids in the CDR3, from cysteine to phenylalanine inclusive. Only CDR3 DNA is held: 45 bases, read in frame from base 1.